The 5 T cell receptor beta chains below all came from one sample that was sequenced in a study of cytomegalovirus exposure and HLA in healthy donors. The primer mix had 60 Vbeta and 13 Jbeta primers. Sequencing used immunoSEQ multiplex PCR; TCRdb keeps in-frame clones, though not all of them. The table lists approximately 110,000 clones, around 80% of them singletons. Sequenced input: PBMCs. All receptors come from a man aged 50 to 60 in good health and CMV-seronegative.

To note about this clone: A read error may produce the germline difference seen at one junction end. This rearrangement joins TRBV7-9 to TRBJ2-7, with 8 nucleotides matching TRBD1. Germline V gives CDR1 SEHNR, CDR2 FQNEAQ (reference sequence). The length of the CDR3 is 14 residues. This chain's CDR3 is CSSSFWTGYGEQYF. Written as DNA, the CDR3 is TGTTCCAGCAGCTTTTGGACAGGGTACGGCGAGCAGTACTTC.

The V gene is TRBV2, the J gene TRBJ1-5; no reliable D call. Trimming pared 4 bases from V and 0 bases from J, leaving 10 bases between. The CDR3 length is 15 residues. The germline CDR1 and CDR2 sequences are SNHLY and FYNNEI. The CDR3 nucleotides read TGTGCCAGCAGTGGGTGGGAGAATAGCAATCAGCCCCAGCATTTT. It is translated as CASSGWENSNQPQHF. The full variable domain, with the rest looked up from reference TRBV2 and TRBJ1-5, is EPEVTQTPSHQVTQMGQEVILRCVPISNHLYFYWYRQILGQKVEFLVSFYNNEISEKSEIFDDQFSVERPDGSNFTLKIRSTKLEDSAMYFCASSGWENSNQPQHFGDGTRLSIL.

This rearrangement joins TRBV28 to TRBJ2-1; possible D gene TRBD2, 6 bases. Germline assignment: CDR1 MDHEN and CDR2 SYDVKM. The CDR3 extends over 15 amino acids. V was shortened by 5 bases and J by 0 bases, with 11 bases between the two germline ends. Here the CDR3 reads CASSGPAGSYNEQFF. CDR3 sequence (DNA): TGTGCCAGCAGTGGGCCAGCGGGCTCCTACAATGAGCAGTTCTTC.

Only a few counts were recorded for this clone. The chain is built from TRBV10-3 and TRBJ1-5; 9 nucleotides align to TRBD1. V gave up 2 bases and J gave up 5 bases; unmatched junction bases: 4. CDR1 is ENHRY and CDR2 is SYGVKD in the germline V gene. The length of the CDR3 is 15 residues. The CDR3 coding sequence is TGTGCCATCAGTGAGGCGACAGGGGGGGATCAGCCCCAGCATTTT. This encodes CAISEATGGDQPQHF.

The chain links TRBV29-1 to TRBJ1-1, with a possible D match to TRBD1 (5 bases). This CDR3 has 10 amino acids. Germline values: CDR1 SQVTM, CDR2 ANQGSEA. V gave up 4 bases and J gave up 7 bases, with 7 bases separating them. CDR3 sequence reads: CSVAGGEAFF. CDR3 sequence (DNA): TGCAGCGTTGCGGGGGGTGAAGCTTTCTTT.